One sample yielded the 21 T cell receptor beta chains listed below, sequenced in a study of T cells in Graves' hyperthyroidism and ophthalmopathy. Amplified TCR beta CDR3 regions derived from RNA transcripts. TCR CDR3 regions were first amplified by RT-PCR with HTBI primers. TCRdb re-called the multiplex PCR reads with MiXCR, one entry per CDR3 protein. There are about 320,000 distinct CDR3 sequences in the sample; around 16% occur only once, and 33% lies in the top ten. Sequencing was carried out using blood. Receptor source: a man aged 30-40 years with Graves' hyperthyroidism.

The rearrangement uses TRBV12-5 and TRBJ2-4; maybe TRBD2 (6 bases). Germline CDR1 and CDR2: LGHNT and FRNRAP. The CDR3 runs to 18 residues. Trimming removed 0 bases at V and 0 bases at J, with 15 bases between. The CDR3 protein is CASGLVRGGTVAKNIQYF. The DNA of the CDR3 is TGTGCTAGTGGTTTGGTACGGGGCGGGACCGTAGCCAAAAACATTCAGTACTTC.

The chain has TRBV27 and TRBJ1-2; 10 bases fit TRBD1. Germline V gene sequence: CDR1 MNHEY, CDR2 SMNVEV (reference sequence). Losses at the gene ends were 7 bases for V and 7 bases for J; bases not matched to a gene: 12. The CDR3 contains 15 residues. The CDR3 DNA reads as TGTGCCAGCACTGCCCTCGAGGACAGGGGGGTTGGCTACACCTTC. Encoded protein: CASTALEDRGVGYTF.

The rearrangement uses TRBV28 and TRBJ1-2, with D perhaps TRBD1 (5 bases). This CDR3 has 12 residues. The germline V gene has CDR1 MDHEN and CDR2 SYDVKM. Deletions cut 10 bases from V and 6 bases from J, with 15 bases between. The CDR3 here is CAIQREGNGYTF. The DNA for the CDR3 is TGTGCCATCCAACGAGAGGGGAATGGCTACACCTTC.

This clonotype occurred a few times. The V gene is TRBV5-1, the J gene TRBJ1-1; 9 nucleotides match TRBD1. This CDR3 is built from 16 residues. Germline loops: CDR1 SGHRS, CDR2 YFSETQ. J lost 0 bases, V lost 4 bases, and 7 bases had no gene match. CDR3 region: CASSLDGTGMNTEAFF. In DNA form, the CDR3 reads TGCGCCAGCAGCCTTGACGGGACAGGGATGAACACTGAAGCTTTCTTT.

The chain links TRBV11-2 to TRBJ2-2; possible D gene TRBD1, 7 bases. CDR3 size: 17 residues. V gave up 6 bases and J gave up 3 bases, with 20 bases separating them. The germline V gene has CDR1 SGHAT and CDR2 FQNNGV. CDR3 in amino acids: CASSCPRGQGDTGELFF. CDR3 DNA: TGTGCCAGCAGTTGCCCCCGGGGGCAGGGGGACACCGGGGAGCTGTTTTTT.

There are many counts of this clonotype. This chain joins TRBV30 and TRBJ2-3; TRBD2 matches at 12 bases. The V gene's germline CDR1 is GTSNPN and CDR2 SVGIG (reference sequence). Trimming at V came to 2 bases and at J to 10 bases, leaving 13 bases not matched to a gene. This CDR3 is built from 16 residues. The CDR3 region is CAWSHASGRAYWAQYF. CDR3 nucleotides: TGTGCCTGGAGTCACGCTAGCGGGAGGGCTTATTGGGCGCAGTATTTT.

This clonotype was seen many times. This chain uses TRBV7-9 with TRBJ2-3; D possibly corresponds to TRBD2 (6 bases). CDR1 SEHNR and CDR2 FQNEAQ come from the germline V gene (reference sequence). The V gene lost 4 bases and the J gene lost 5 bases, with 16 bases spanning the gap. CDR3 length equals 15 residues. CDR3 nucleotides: TGTGCCAGCAGCTCCCGCCAGGCGGGGCAAGATACGCAGTATTTT. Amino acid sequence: CASSSRQAGQDTQYF. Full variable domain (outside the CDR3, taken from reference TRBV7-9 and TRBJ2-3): DTGVSQNPRHKITKRGQNVTFRCDPISEHNRLYWYRQTLGQGPEFLTYFQNEAQLEKSRLLSDRFSAERPKGSFSTLEIQRTEQGDSAMYLCASSSRQAGQDTQYFGPGTRLTVL.

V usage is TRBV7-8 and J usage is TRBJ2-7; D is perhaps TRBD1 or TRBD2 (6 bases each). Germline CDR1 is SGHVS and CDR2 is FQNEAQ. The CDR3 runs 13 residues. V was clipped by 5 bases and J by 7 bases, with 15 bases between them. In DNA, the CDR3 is TGTGCCAGCAGCCCGCGGGACACAGGGGAGCAGTACTTC. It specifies CASSPRDTGEQYF.

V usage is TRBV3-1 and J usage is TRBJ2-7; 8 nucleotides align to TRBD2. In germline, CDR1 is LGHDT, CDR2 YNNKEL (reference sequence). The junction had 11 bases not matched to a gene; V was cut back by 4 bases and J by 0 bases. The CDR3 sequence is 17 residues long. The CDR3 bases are TGTGCCAGCAGCCCCTCCTATAGCGGGACCTACTCCTACGAGCAGTACTTC. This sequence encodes CASSPSYSGTYSYEQYF.

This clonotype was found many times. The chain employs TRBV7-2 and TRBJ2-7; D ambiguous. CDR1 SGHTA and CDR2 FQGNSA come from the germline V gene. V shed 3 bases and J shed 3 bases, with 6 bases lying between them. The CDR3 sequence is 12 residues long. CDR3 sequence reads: CASSFSLYEQYF. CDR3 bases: TGTGCCAGCAGCTTCAGCCTCTACGAGCAGTACTTC.

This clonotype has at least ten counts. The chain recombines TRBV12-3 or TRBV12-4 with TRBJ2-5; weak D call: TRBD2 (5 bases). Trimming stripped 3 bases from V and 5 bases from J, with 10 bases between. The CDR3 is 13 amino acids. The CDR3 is CASSFTREETQYF. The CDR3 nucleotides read TGTGCCAGCAGTTTTACTAGGGAGGAGACCCAGTACTTC.

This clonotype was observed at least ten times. CDR3: CASSYMGTSGSGEYF. The DNA for the CDR3 is TGTGCCAGCAGCTATATGGGGACTAGCGGGAGTGGGGAGTACTTC. The rearrangement links TRBV5-5 to TRBJ2-5, with 14 bases that match TRBD2. The CDR3 contains 15 residues. V dropped 3 bases and J dropped 12; count of bases not matched to a gene: 10. Per germline, CDR1 SGHKS and CDR2 YYEKEE (reference sequence).

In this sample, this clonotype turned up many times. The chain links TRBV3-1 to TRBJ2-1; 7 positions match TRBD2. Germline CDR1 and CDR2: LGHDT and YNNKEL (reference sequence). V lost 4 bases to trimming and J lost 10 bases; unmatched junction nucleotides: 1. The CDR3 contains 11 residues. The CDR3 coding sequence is TGTGCCAGCAGCCGGCGGGGGGAGCAGTTCTTC. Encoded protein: CASSRRGEQFF.

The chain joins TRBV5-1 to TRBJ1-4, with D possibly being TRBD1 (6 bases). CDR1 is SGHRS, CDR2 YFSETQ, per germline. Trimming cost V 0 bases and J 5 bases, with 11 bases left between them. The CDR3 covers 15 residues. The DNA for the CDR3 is TGCGCCAGCAGCTTGGTTCAGGGGTCAAATGAAAAACTGTTTTTT. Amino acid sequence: CASSLVQGSNEKLFF.

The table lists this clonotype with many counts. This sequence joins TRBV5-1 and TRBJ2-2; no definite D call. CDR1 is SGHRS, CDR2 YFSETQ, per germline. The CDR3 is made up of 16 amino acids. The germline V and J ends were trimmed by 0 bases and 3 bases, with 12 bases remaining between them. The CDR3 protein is CASSLEPTAYTGELFF. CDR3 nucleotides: TGCGCCAGCAGCTTGGAACCAACGGCCTACACCGGGGAGCTGTTTTTT.

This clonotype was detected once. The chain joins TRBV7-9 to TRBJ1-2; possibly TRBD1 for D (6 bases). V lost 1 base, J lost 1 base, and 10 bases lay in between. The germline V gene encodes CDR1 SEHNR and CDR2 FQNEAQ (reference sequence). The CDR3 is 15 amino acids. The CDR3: CASSLGSGVNYGYTF. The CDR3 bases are TGTGCCAGCAGCTTAGGCTCAGGGGTTAACTATGGCTACACCTTC.

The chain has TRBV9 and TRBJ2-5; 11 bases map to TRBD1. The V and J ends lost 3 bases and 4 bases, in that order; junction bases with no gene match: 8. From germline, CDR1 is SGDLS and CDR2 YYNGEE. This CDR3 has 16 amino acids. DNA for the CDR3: TGTGCCAGCAGCGATTATAGGACAGGGGGCTTAGAGACCCAGTACTTC. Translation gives CASSDYRTGGLETQYF.

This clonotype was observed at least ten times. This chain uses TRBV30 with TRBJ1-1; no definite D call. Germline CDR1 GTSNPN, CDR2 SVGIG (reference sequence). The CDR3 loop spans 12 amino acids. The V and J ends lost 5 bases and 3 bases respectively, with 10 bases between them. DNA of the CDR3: TGTGCCTGGGACCCTCGGCACACTGAAGCTTTCTTT. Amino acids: CAWDPRHTEAFF.

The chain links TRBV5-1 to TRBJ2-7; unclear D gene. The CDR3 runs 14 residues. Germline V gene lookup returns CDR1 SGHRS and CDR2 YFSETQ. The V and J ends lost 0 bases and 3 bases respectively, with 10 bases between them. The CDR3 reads CASSLDGGGYEQYF. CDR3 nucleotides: TGCGCCAGCAGCTTGGATGGTGGCGGCTACGAGCAGTACTTC.

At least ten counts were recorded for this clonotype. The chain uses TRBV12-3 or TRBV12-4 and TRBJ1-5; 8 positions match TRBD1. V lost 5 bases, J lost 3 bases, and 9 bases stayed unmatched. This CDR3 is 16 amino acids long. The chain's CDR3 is CASSLQDRALNQPQHF. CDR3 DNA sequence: TGTGCCAGCAGTCTTCAGGACAGGGCGCTCAATCAGCCCCAGCATTTT.

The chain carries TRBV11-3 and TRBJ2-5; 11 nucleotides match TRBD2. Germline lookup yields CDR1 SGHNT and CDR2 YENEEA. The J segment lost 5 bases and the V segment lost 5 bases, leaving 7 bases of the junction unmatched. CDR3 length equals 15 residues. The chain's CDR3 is CASSLTGTSGETQYF. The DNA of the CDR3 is TGTGCCAGCAGCCTGACTGGGACTAGCGGCGAGACCCAGTACTTC. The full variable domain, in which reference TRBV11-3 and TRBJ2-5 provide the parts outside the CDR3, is EAGVVQSPRYKIIEKKQPVAFWCNPISGHNTLYWYLQNLGQGPELLIRYENEEAVDDSQLPKDRFSAERLKGVDSTLKIQPAELGDSAVYLCASSLTGTSGETQYFGPGTRLLVL.